The 30 T cell receptor beta chains given below trace back to one sample, sequenced in a study of blood T cell repertoires in COVID-19. This table comes from immunoSEQ multiplex PCR, and its TCRdb copy is limited to in-frame clones, with some not included. The data show about 89,000 clones, almost 85% seen once. The sequencing sample was made of peripheral blood. All receptors derive from a man in his 70s with acute or convalescent COVID-19.

V gene TRBV28 combines with J gene TRBJ2-7, with 12 bases aligning to TRBD2. CDR1 and CDR2 (germline): MDHEN, SYDVKM. With V trimmed by 6 bases and J by 6 bases, 9 bases remained unmatched. The CDR3 has 15 amino acids. The DNA for the CDR3 is TGTGCCAGCAGGAAATCGGGACTAGCGGGTACCGAGCAGTACTTC. Translation: CASRKSGLAGTEQYF.

V gene TRBV5-4 combines with J gene TRBJ1-2, with no clear D. Per the germline V gene, CDR1 is SGHNT and CDR2 is YYREEE (reference sequence). The CDR3 length is 16 residues. V lost 6 bases to trimming and J lost 2 bases, with 20 bases between them. The CDR3 spells CASTTLQVPWNYGYTF. The CDR3 DNA reads as TGTGCCAGCACCACCCTCCAGGTTCCGTGGAACTATGGCTACACCTTC. Together with reference TRBV5-4 and TRBJ1-2, the CDR3 gives the full variable domain: ETGVTQSPTHLIKTRGQQVTLRCSSQSGHNTVSWYQQALGQGPQFIFQYYREEENGRGNFPPRFSGLQFPNYSSELNVNALELDDSALYLCASTTLQVPWNYGYTFGSGTRLTVV.

DNA of the CDR3: TGTGCCAGCAGTCCAGGGACAGCCCCCCTGGAGCAGTACTTC. It yields the protein CASSPGTAPLEQYF. The rearrangement links TRBV27 to TRBJ2-7, with 7 positions matching TRBD1. The junction had 11 bases not matched to a gene; V was cut back by 5 bases and J by 7 bases. Germline CDR1 reads MNHEY; CDR2 reads SMNVEV (reference sequence). CDR3 length: 14 amino acids.

The chain recombines TRBV15 with TRBJ2-2, with TRBD2 matching over 13 bases. V dropped 3 bases and J dropped 4; count of bases not matched to a gene: 8. The CDR3 totals 18 residues. The germline V gene encodes CDR1 LNHNV and CDR2 YYDKDF (reference sequence). CDR3 region: CATSRGTSGVFGTGELFF. The CDR3 region has the DNA TGTGCCACCAGCAGGGGGACTAGCGGGGTATTTGGCACCGGGGAGCTGTTTTTT. Together with reference TRBV15 and TRBJ2-2, the CDR3 gives the full variable domain: DAMVIQNPRYQVTQFGKPVTLSCSQTLNHNVMYWYQQKSSQAPKLLFHYYDKDFNNEADTPDNFQSRRPNTSFCFLDIRSPGLGDTAMYLCATSRGTSGVFGTGELFFGEGSRLTVL.

The chain carries TRBV5-4 and TRBJ2-2; D may be TRBD1 (5 bases). The germline CDR1 and CDR2 sequences are SGHNT and YYREEE (reference sequence). The V end lost 5 bases, the J end lost 2 bases, and 16 bases lay between the germline ends. This CDR3 contains 16 residues. This CDR3 is CASRSDSFINTGELFF. The CDR3 DNA reads as TGTGCCAGCAGATCCGACAGTTTCATTAACACCGGGGAGCTGTTTTTT. Supplemented by reference TRBV5-4 and TRBJ2-2, the full variable domain reads ETGVTQSPTHLIKTRGQQVTLRCSSQSGHNTVSWYQQALGQGPQFIFQYYREEENGRGNFPPRFSGLQFPNYSSELNVNALELDDSALYLCASRSDSFINTGELFFGEGSRLTVL.

The V call is TRBV21-1, the J call TRBJ1-5; no check of the table's D call, TRBD1, against the DNA was made. TRBV21-1 is shown as a pseudogene. The length of the CDR3 is 19 residues. The CDR3 DNA is TGTGCCAGCAGCGCCTCCTTCCGGCGGGACAGGGATAGCAATCAGCCCCAGCATTTT. Its translation: CASSASFRRDRDSNQPQHF.

The rearrangement uses TRBV30 and TRBJ1-3; D unresolved. This CDR3 has 14 amino acids. Trimming removed 2 bases from V and 0 bases from J, with 8 bases in between. Germline CDR1 reads GTSNPN; CDR2 reads SVGIG (reference sequence). The CDR3 spells CAWSFRTSGNTIYF. For the CDR3, the DNA is TGTGCCTGGAGTTTTAGAACCTCTGGAAACACCATATATTTT. The full variable domain, with the rest looked up from reference TRBV30 and TRBJ1-3, is SQTIHQWPATLVQPVGSPLSLECTVEGTSNPNLYWYRQAAGRGLQLLFYSVGIGQISSEVPQNLSASRPQDRQFILSSKKLLLSDSGFYLCAWSFRTSGNTIYFGEGSWLTVV.

The chain carries TRBV4-2 and TRBJ1-5; D gene uncertain. V lost 1 base, J lost 3 bases, and 10 bases lay in between. Germline assignment: CDR1 LGHNA and CDR2 YNFKEQ. This CDR3 has 15 residues. CDR3 in DNA: TGTGCCAGCAGCCAAGTTGAGGGAGTCAATCAGCCCCAGCATTTT. It yields the protein CASSQVEGVNQPQHF.

In the case of this clone: Germline and junction disagree at one end, which may indicate a read error. This sequence joins TRBV2 and TRBJ1-6; D possibly corresponds to TRBD1 (6 bases). Per the germline V gene, CDR1 is SNHLY and CDR2 is FYNNEI. The CDR3 length is 16 residues. CDR3 region: CASREGGGRYNSPLHF. CDR3 in DNA: TGTGCCAGCAGGGAAGGGGGAGGGAGATATAATTCACCCCTCCACTTT.

The V gene is TRBV6-1, the J gene TRBJ2-2; possible D gene TRBD2, 7 bases. The CDR3 length is 16 residues. Germline V gives CDR1 MNHNS, CDR2 SASEGT. Trimming took off 4 bases at V and 1 base at J, with 13 bases between the two ends. The CDR3 DNA reads TGTGCCAGCAGTGCCCAAAGGGGGGGGAACACCGGGGAGCTGTTTTTT. Residues: CASSAQRGGNTGELFF.

V gene TRBV4-3 combines with J gene TRBJ2-3; 8 bases fit TRBD2. This CDR3 spans 13 amino acids. V dropped 3 bases and J dropped 5; count of bases not matched to a gene: 1. Germline V gene data show CDR1 as LGHNA and CDR2 as YSLEER. CDR3: CASSQLAGDTQYF. In nucleotides, the CDR3 is TGCGCCAGCAGCCAGCTAGCGGGAGATACGCAGTATTTT.

V and J are TRBV7-3 and TRBJ1-6, with D tentatively TRBD1 (6 bases). Trimming pared 5 bases from V and 6 bases from J, leaving 11 bases between. This CDR3 has 14 amino acids. Germline V gives CDR1 SGHTA, CDR2 FQGTGA. The CDR3 DNA reads as TGTGCCAGCAGCCCCGGACAGACTAATTCACCCCTCCACTTT. Its protein product is CASSPGQTNSPLHF.

This sequence joins TRBV25-1 and TRBJ2-5; D remains unclear. V shed 8 bases and J shed 7 bases, with 23 bases lying between them. Germline assignment: CDR1 MGHDK and CDR2 SYGVNS. This CDR3 region has 15 residues. CDR3 nucleotides: TGTGCCAGCTCAGTGAACGCGGCGGATGTTTGGACCCAGTACTTC. Amino acid sequence: CASSVNAADVWTQYF. Full variable domain (rest looked up from reference TRBV25-1 and TRBJ2-5): EADIYQTPRYLVIGTGKKITLECSQTMGHDKMYWYQQDPGMELHLIHYSYGVNSTEKGDLSSESTVSRIRTEHFPLTLESARPSHTSQYLCASSVNAADVWTQYFGPGTRLLVL.

The rearrangement uses TRBV11-2 and TRBJ2-5, with D maybe TRBD1 (6 bases). CDR1 is SGHAT and CDR2 is FQNNGV in the germline V gene. Trimming pared 2 bases from V and 1 base from J, leaving 8 bases between. This CDR3 is 14 amino acids long. The CDR3 sequence is CASSLTGSQETQYF. CDR3 nucleotide sequence: TGTGCCAGCAGCTTAACAGGGAGCCAAGAGACCCAGTACTTC.

The V call is TRBV4-1, the J call TRBJ1-1; TRBD1 aligns across 9 bases. This CDR3 is built from 16 residues. V shed 1 base and J 5 bases; nucleotides not matched to a gene: 8. CDR1 and CDR2 from the germline V gene are MGHRA and YSYEKL. CDR3 amino acids: CASSQAEQGARTEAFF. The CDR3 DNA is TGCGCCAGCAGCCAAGCGGAACAGGGGGCGAGGACTGAAGCTTTCTTT.

This clone was seen a single time. The chain couples TRBV6-5 to TRBJ2-3, with a weak D call TRBD1 (6 bases). Germline CDR1 is MNHEY and CDR2 is SVGAGI. The V gene lost 9 bases and the J gene lost 11 bases, with 21 bases spanning the gap. The length of the CDR3 is 13 residues. CDR3 DNA sequence: TGTGCCAGTAAAGTTACCAGGGGCGGCGGGCAGTATTTT. Residues: CASKVTRGGGQYF.

The rearrangement uses TRBV29-1 and TRBJ1-2; no clear D. Trimming removed 4 bases at V and 6 bases at J, with 15 bases between. Germline values: CDR1 SQVTM, CDR2 ANQGSEA. CDR3 length: 13 amino acids. The CDR3 sequence is CSVGVGNVHGYTF. As DNA, the CDR3 is TGCAGCGTTGGGGTCGGGAACGTCCATGGCTACACCTTC.

This clone was detected once. The J gene is TRBJ1-1, the V gene TRBV28; the D is unclear. This CDR3 spans 12 amino acids. With 7 bases removed from V and 3 bases from J, the gap between germline ends came to 9 bases. Per germline, CDR1 MDHEN and CDR2 SYDVKM. The CDR3 reads CASTRRYTEAFF. The CDR3 nucleotides read TGTGCCAGCACCCGGAGATACACTGAAGCTTTCTTT.

The chain couples TRBV5-1 to TRBJ2-1; 8 bases are shared with TRBD1. V gave up 4 bases and J gave up 9 bases; unmatched junction bases: 6. CDR1 is SGHRS and CDR2 is YFSETQ in the germline V gene. CDR3 length equals 13 residues. CDR3 loop: CASSPGQASEQFF. The CDR3 DNA sequence: TGCGCCAGCAGCCCGGGACAGGCGAGTGAGCAGTTCTTC.

V and J are TRBV7-2 and TRBJ1-2; TRBD1 matches at 7 bases. The CDR3 length is 14 residues. Germline V gives CDR1 SGHTA, CDR2 FQGNSA. The V segment lost 4 bases and the J segment 4 bases; nucleotides outside the gene matches: 6. The CDR3 DNA follows: TGTGCCAGCAGCTCTGGGGACAGAAGCTATGGCTACACCTTC. Its translation is CASSSGDRSYGYTF.

J is TRBJ2-7 and V is TRBV4-1; TRBD1 aligns across 7 bases. Germline CDR1 is MGHRA and CDR2 is YSYEKL. After removal of 4 bases from V and 1 base from J, the junction contained 10 bases not matched to a gene. The length of the CDR3 is 16 residues. The chain's CDR3 is CASSPGPGQTSYEQYF. The DNA for the CDR3 is TGCGCCAGCAGCCCCGGTCCGGGACAGACATCCTACGAGCAGTACTTC.

The rearrangement uses TRBV11-2 and TRBJ2-5, with TRBD1 matching over 8 bases. The CDR3 totals 17 residues. J lost 1 base, V lost 1 base, and 8 bases had no gene match. Germline-derived CDR1 and CDR2 are SGHAT and FQNNGV. The CDR3 loop is CASSLGDRHYTQETQYF. In DNA form, the CDR3 reads TGTGCCAGCAGCTTAGGGGACAGGCATTATACCCAAGAGACCCAGTACTTC.

The chain is built from TRBV11-2 and TRBJ2-3, with 9 bases identical to TRBD2. After removal of 5 bases from V and 4 bases from J, the junction contained 13 bases not matched to a gene. The CDR3 is 17 residues long. Looked up from germline, CDR1 is SGHAT and CDR2 is FQNNGV. The CDR3 reads CASSPGALSGRSDTQYF. CDR3 DNA: TGTGCCAGCAGCCCAGGAGCCCTCAGCGGGAGGTCAGATACGCAGTATTTT.

In nucleotides, the CDR3 is TGTGCCAGCAGCTCAACAGGATGGTCCAAAAACATTCAGTACTTC. Its translation: CASSSTGWSKNIQYF. V and J are TRBV5-6 and TRBJ2-4; weak D call: TRBD1 (5 bases). V dropped 3 bases and J dropped 2 bases, with 12 bases sitting between them. CDR3 length: 15 amino acids. Per the germline V gene, CDR1 is SGHDT and CDR2 is YYEEEE.

The chain has TRBV7-3 and TRBJ1-3; TRBD1 might be the D (5 bases). Looked up from germline, CDR1 is SGHTA and CDR2 is FQGTGA. The CDR3 contains 16 residues. V dropped 4 bases and J dropped 0 bases, with 13 bases sitting between them. Here the CDR3 reads CASSSRGTYSGNTIYF. The DNA for the CDR3 is TGTGCCAGCAGCTCACGCGGGACCTACTCTGGAAACACCATATATTTT.

The genes are TRBV18 and TRBJ1-2, with 10 bases identical to TRBD1. Germline V CDR1 and CDR2: KGHSH, LQKENI. The ends lost 3 bases at V and 1 base at J; junction bases unmatched: 5. The CDR3 length is 16 residues. For the CDR3, the DNA is TGTGCCAGCTCACCGGCCGGGACAGGGGTTAACTATGGCTACACCTTC. Translation: CASSPAGTGVNYGYTF.

CDR3 residues: CSVTATNEKLFF. As DNA, the CDR3 is TGCAGCGTGACAGCAACTAATGAAAAACTGTTTTTT. This chain uses TRBV29-1 with TRBJ1-4; D may be TRBD1 (5 bases). Germline V gene lookup returns CDR1 SQVTM and CDR2 ANQGSEA. The CDR3 has 12 amino acids. Trimming removed 6 bases from V and 0 bases from J, with 5 bases in between. The full variable domain, completed using reference TRBV29-1 and TRBJ1-4, is SAVISQKPSRDICQRGTSLTIQCQVDSQVTMMFWYRQQPGQSLTLIATANQGSEATYESGFVIDKFPISRPNLTFSTLTVSNMSPEDSSIYLCSVTATNEKLFFGSGTQLSVL.

The rearrangement joins TRBV6-2 or TRBV6-3 to TRBJ2-7; a possible D gene is TRBD2 (6 bases). The CDR3 extends over 14 amino acids. CDR1 and CDR2 from the germline V gene are MNHEY and SVGEGT. Trimming took off 0 bases at V and 4 bases at J, with 10 bases between the two ends. CDR3 nucleotides: TGTGCCAGCAGTTACTCCGTCGGGGGATACGAGCAGTACTTC. Protein product: CASSYSVGGYEQYF.

The rearrangement joins TRBV10-3 to TRBJ1-1; D unclear. Germline V lookup: CDR1 ENHRY, CDR2 SYGVKD. The V end was cut by 3 bases, the J end by 1 base, with 6 bases between. CDR3 length: 13 residues. The CDR3 bases are TGTGCCATCAGTGATTCAGAGAACACTGAAGCTTTCTTT. Translating gives CAISDSENTEAFF.

This CDR3 is CASSFGTSGSYEQYF. CDR3 sequence (DNA): TGCGCCAGCAGCTTCGGGACTAGCGGGAGTTACGAGCAGTACTTC. This chain joins TRBV5-1 and TRBJ2-7, with 14 bases fitting TRBD2. The V gene's germline CDR1 is SGHRS and CDR2 YFSETQ. This CDR3 has 15 amino acids. Trimming removed 2 bases from V and 4 bases from J; junction bases left unmatched: 2. The full variable domain, with the rest looked up from reference TRBV5-1 and TRBJ2-7, is KAGVTQTPRYLIKTRGQQVTLSCSPISGHRSVSWYQQTPGQGLQFLFEYFSETQRNKGNFPGRFSGRQFSNSRSEMNVSTLELGDSALYLCASSFGTSGSYEQYFGPGTRLTVT.